What follows are 5 T cell receptor beta chains derived from one specimen sequenced in a study of low-dose radiotherapy and immunotherapy resistance in tumors. With TRAV- and TRBV-specific primers, first-strand cDNA was made, covering the alpha and beta chains. The authors ran around 19 PCR cycles to amplify TCRs with a constant-region primer and V-primer adapter. TCRdb re-called the reads through MiXCR, storing one row per CDR3 protein. The sample shows 54,000 or so distinct CDR3 sequences, roughly a quarter of them seen only once. The time point is: before trial treatment. Source: PBMCs, taken before treatment. All receptors come from a male donor with prostate cancer.

The chain's CDR3 is CASSLRQGGHQPQHF. CDR3 sequence (DNA): TGTGCCAGCAGTTTACGTCAGGGGGGTCATCAGCCCCAGCATTTT. The genes are TRBV28 and TRBJ1-5; TRBD1 matches 7 bases. The germline CDR1 and CDR2 sequences are MDHEN and SYDVKM. The length of the CDR3 is 15 residues. The V gene end was trimmed by 2 bases and the J gene end by 5 bases; junction bases not matched to a gene: 6. The full variable domain, with the rest looked up from reference TRBV28 and TRBJ1-5, is DVKVTQSSRYLVKRTGEKVFLECVQDMDHENMFWYRQDPGLGLRLIYFSYDVKMKEKGDIPEGYSVSREKKERFSLILESASTNQTSMYLCASSLRQGGHQPQHFGDGTRLSIL.

In its sample, this clonotype was seen many times. This rearrangement joins TRBV5-1 to TRBJ2-3; 8 nucleotides agree with TRBD2. V shed 6 bases and J 2 bases; nucleotides not matched to a gene: 2. The germline gives CDR1 SGHRS, CDR2 YFSETQ. The CDR3 runs to 13 residues. The CDR3 DNA reads as TGCGCCAGCACACTAGCGGACACAGATACGCAGTATTTT. Amino acids: CASTLADTDTQYF.

This clonotype was counted only a few times. A read error is possible here, since a much larger clone lies one base away. The CDR3 is CRARRETDTQYF. Here the CDR3 DNA reads TGCAGGGCTAGAAGAGAAACAGATACGCAGTATTTT. V usage is TRBV20-1 and J usage is TRBJ2-3; D remains ambiguous. CDR1 and CDR2 (germline): DFQATT, SNEGSKA (reference sequence). There are 12 residues in the CDR3.

The CDR3 region has the DNA TGTGCCAGCAGTTCAAGGGCAGGGGTACCCGAAAAACTGTTTTTT. Protein sequence: CASSSRAGVPEKLFF. The chain couples TRBV28 to TRBJ1-4, with D possibly TRBD1 on 6 matching bases. Germline lookup yields CDR1 MDHEN and CDR2 SYDVKM. V was clipped by 4 bases and J by 8 bases, with 17 bases between them. The CDR3 sequence is 15 residues long. Together with reference TRBV28 and TRBJ1-4, the CDR3 gives the full variable domain: DVKVTQSSRYLVKRTGEKVFLECVQDMDHENMFWYRQDPGLGLRLIYFSYDVKMKEKGDIPEGYSVSREKKERFSLILESASTNQTSMYLCASSSRAGVPEKLFFGSGTQLSVL.

This clonotype was recorded at least ten times. The chain joins TRBV27 to TRBJ2-3, with D possibly called TRBD1 or TRBD2 (5 bases each). Germline CDR1 and CDR2: MNHEY and SMNVEV (reference sequence). V was cut by 4 bases and J by 14 bases, with 16 bases left in between. The CDR3 runs 12 residues. This CDR3 is CASSSPRDGLYF. The CDR3 DNA follows: TGTGCCAGCAGTTCCCCCCGGGACGGTCTGTATTTT.